The rows below give T cell receptor beta chains drawn from one sample of a study of chemoradiotherapy in HPV16-positive cancers. The repertoire was sequenced with immunoSEQ multiplex PCR; TCRdb's copy has only in-frame clones and lacks some. Here the sample spans 8,500 to 9,000 clones, roughly 75% being singletons. The sample was acquired from a patient who underwent chemoradiotherapy. Receptors originate from a human donor with HPV-associated anogenital cancer. Each CDR3 is given with its conserved first and last residue. The D gene is left open where the match is weak. Expanded clones get a size class; other rows say once, few or many, or leave the size out.

size: .; J: TRBJ2-3; D: .; V: TRBV7-8; CDR3: CASTNRLFGTDTQYF; DNA: TGTGCCAGCACCAATAGATTGTTTGGCACAGATACGCAGTATTTT
size: .; J: TRBJ2-5; D: TRBD2; V: TRBV19; CDR3: CASSTTSGGKETQYF; DNA: TGTGCCAGTAGTACAACTAGCGGGGGGAAAGAGACCCAGTACTTC
size: .; J: TRBJ2-5; D: TRBD1; V: TRBV5-4; CDR3: CASSSRGQETQYF; DNA: TGTGCCAGCAGCTCCAGGGGGCAAGAGACCCAGTACTTC
size: .; J: TRBJ1-6; D: .; V: TRBV27; CDR3: CASSLFEAVGDSPLHF; DNA: TGTGCCAGCAGCCTTTTCGAAGCGGTTGGGGATTCACCCCTCCACTTT
size: .; J: TRBJ1-2; D: .; V: TRBV10-2; CDR3: CASSERLMDGYTF; DNA: TGCGCCAGCAGTGAGAGGTTGATGGATGGCTACACCTTC
size: .; J: TRBJ2-3; D: .; V: TRBV18; CDR3: CASSPRPTMSTDTQYF; DNA: TGTGCCAGCTCACCGAGACCGACTATGAGCACAGATACGCAGTATTTT
size: .; J: TRBJ1-3; D: .; V: TRBV9; CDR3: CASNERGGNTIYF; DNA: TGTGCCAGCAACGAAAGGGGCGGAAACACCATATATTTT
size: few; J: TRBJ2-2; D: .; V: TRBV5-4; CDR3: CASSLARPNTGELFF; DNA: TGTGCCAGCAGCTTAGCGAGACCGAACACCGGGGAGCTGTTTTTT
size: .; J: TRBJ1-1; D: .; V: TRBV20-1; CDR3: CGVDSLTEAFF; DNA: TGCGGGGTAGACAGTCTTACTGAAGCTTTCTTT
size: .; J: TRBJ2-5; D: TRBD1; V: TRBV7-6; CDR3: CASSPQGQGGETQYF; DNA: TGTGCCAGCAGCCCCCAAGGACAGGGTGGAGAAACCCAGTACTTC
size: .; J: TRBJ2-1; D: .; V: TRBV11-2; CDR3: CASSLTQYNEQFF; DNA: TGTGCCAGCAGCTTAACTCAATACAATGAGCAGTTCTTC
size: few; J: TRBJ2-7; D: TRBD1; V: TRBV19; CDR3: CASRQDRLSEQYF; DNA: TGTGCCAGCCGACAGGACAGGCTTAGCGAGCAGTACTTC
size: .; J: TRBJ1-2; D: .; V: TRBV28; CDR3: CASFPGRQTYGYTF; DNA: TGTGCCAGCTTCCCGGGACGACAGACCTATGGCTACACCTTC
size: .; J: TRBJ1-1; D: .; V: TRBV5-1; CDR3: CASSLGTLNTEAFF; DNA: TGCGCCAGCAGCTTGGGGACTCTGAACACTGAAGCTTTCTTT
size: .; J: TRBJ1-5; D: .; V: TRBV2; CDR3: CASSVSHNQPQHF; DNA: TGTGCCAGCAGTGTTTCGCACAATCAGCCCCAGCATTTT
size: few; J: TRBJ1-2; D: .; V: TRBV6-5; CDR3: CASSSSGDYGYTF; DNA: TGTGCCAGCAGTTCTTCTGGGGACTATGGCTACACCTTC
size: .; J: TRBJ1-2; D: TRBD1; V: TRBV4-2; CDR3: CASSQGQIYGYTF; DNA: TGTGCCAGCAGCCAGGGACAGATCTATGGCTACACCTTC
size: .; J: TRBJ1-2; D: TRBD1; V: TRBV4-2; CDR3: CASSQGPTGAGDYRYTF; DNA: TGTGCCAGCAGCCAAGGACCCACAGGGGCTGGGGACTATCGCTACACCTTC
size: .; J: TRBJ1-1; D: .; V: TRBV5-1; CDR3: CASSLLQNYNTEAFF; DNA: TGCGCCAGCAGCTTATTACAGAACTACAACACTGAAGCTTTCTTT
size: .; J: TRBJ2-3; D: TRBD1; V: TRBV2; CDR3: CASSGGQVSTDTQYF; DNA: TGTGCCAGCAGTGGGGGACAGGTTAGCACAGATACGCAGTATTTT
size: .; J: TRBJ2-5; D: .; V: TRBV7-2; CDR3: CASSLGHLETQYF; DNA: TGTGCCAGCAGCTTAGGGCACCTAGAGACCCAGTACTTC
size: .; J: TRBJ2-3; D: TRBD2; V: TRBV4-3; CDR3: CASSRTSGRPDTQYF; DNA: TGCGCCAGCAGCCGGACTAGCGGGAGACCAGATACGCAGTATTTT
size: few; J: TRBJ1-3; D: .; V: TRBV7-6; CDR3: CASSHASSGNTIYF; DNA: TGTGCCAGCAGCCACGCTAGCTCTGGAAACACCATATATTTT
size: once; J: TRBJ1-6; D: .; V: TRBV7-9; CDR3: CASSLETANSPLHF; DNA: TGTGCCAGCAGCTTAGAGACGGCGAATTCACCCCTCCACTTT
size: .; J: TRBJ2-3; D: TRBD1; V: TRBV25-1; CDR3: CASSLTGVGLGTDTQYF; DNA: TGTGCCAGCAGCCTGACAGGGGTGGGATTGGGCACAGATACGCAGTATTTT
size: .; J: TRBJ1-1; D: TRBD1; V: TRBV6-5; CDR3: CASSSGQAGEAFF; DNA: TGTGCCAGCAGCAGTGGACAGGCTGGTGAAGCTTTCTTT
size: .; J: TRBJ1-2; D: .; V: TRBV7-2; CDR3: CASSLGLPGGYGYTF; DNA: TGTGCCAGCAGCTTGGGACTTCCCGGGGGCTATGGCTACACCTTC
size: .; J: TRBJ2-5; D: .; V: TRBV28; CDR3: CASSLELETQYF; DNA: TGTGCCAGCAGTTTGGAGCTAGAGACCCAGTACTTC
size: .; J: TRBJ2-1; D: .; V: TRBV5-1; CDR3: CASSLVLGVRDNEQFF; DNA: TGCGCCAGCAGCTTGGTCCTGGGAGTAAGGGACAATGAGCAGTTCTTC